The clone carrying this TCR beta chain was counted many times. Its antigen is not known. The sample is drawn from a study of T cell repertoires in cytomegalovirus infection. TCRdb re-called the reads through MiXCR, storing one row per CDR3 protein. The profile covers fewer than 950,000 distinct CDR3 sequences, with about 33% appearing a single time and 9.5% to 15% taken by the ten largest. General study findings and limits: Clonotype analysis showed dominance of the ex vivo response by HLA-C-restricted CMV-specific TCR beta clonotypes. The cumulative frequency of public TCR beta families identified carriers of CMV plus the relevant HLA.

V shed 0 bases and J shed 2 bases, with 14 bases lying between them. The CDR3 has 17 residues. The germline V gene has CDR1 SGHVS and CDR2 FQNEAQ. The sequences come from cultured CD8+ T cells from PBMCs, collected from culture after CMV antigen stimulation. This chain connects TRBV7-8 to TRBJ1-5; D unclear. This TCR was recovered from a human donor in good health (CMV status not recorded). Some clones in this sample may be carry-over from other donors' samples. CDR3 sequence reads: CASSLAGRGRGNQPQHF. The CDR3 region has the DNA TGTGCCAGCAGCTTAGCGGGGAGAGGTCGTGGCAATCAGCCCCAGCATTTT.